The subject of this entry is one TCR beta chain. Its antigen remains unknown. Researchers used 5'RACE with constant-segment primers to make TCR alpha and TCR beta cDNA libraries that carry sample barcodes and UMIs. TCRdb re-called the 5' RACE reads with MiXCR, one entry per CDR3 protein. The sample includes 400,000 or so distinct CDR3 sequences, 15% to 20% of them seen just once. Germline-derived CDR1 and CDR2 are SGHTA and FQGNSA. Trimming removed 5 bases from V and 2 bases from J, with 11 bases in between. CDR3 length: 14 residues. These data originate in a study of T-cell memory formation after mild COVID-19. Study in general: Most TCR clusters belonged to a single donor.

Study-level findings and limits: Later expanders leaned CD4+, whereas clones that contracted between day 15 and 85 were balanced CD4/CD8.

V usage is TRBV7-2 and J usage is TRBJ2-3; D is ambiguous. The sequencing sample was made of PBMCs or a T cell subset sorted from them (not recorded which). The source is an adult woman who had mild COVID-19 (a few samples of this study predate the infection). Cell type and time point are not known. CDR3 sequence reads: CASSPNRYTDTQYF. The CDR3 nucleotides are TGTGCCAGCAGCCCCAACCGTTACACAGATACGCAGTATTTT.